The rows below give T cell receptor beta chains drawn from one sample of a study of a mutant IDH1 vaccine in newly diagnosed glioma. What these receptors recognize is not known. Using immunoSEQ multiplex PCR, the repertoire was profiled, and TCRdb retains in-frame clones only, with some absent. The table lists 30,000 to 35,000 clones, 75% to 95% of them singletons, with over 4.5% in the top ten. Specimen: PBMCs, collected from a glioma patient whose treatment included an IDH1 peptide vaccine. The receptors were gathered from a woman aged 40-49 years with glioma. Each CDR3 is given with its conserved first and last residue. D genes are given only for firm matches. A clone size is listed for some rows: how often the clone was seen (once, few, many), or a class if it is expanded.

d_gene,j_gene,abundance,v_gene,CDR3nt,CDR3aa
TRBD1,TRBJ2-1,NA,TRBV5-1,TGCGCCAGCAGCTGGACAGGATCCAATGAGCAGTTCTTC,CASSWTGSNEQFF
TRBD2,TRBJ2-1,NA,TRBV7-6,TGTGCCAGCAGCTTTGAACTAGCGGGGTACAATGAGCAGTTCTTC,CASSFELAGYNEQFF
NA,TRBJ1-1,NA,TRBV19,TGTGCCAGTAGACAGGCAGCCATGAACACTGAAGCTTTCTTT,CASRQAAMNTEAFF
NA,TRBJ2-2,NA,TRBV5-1,TGCGCCAGCAGACGCGACCCACTAGGCACCGGGGAGCTGTTTTTT,CASRRDPLGTGELFF
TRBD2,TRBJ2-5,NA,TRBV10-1,TGCGCCAGCAGTAAGAGCGGGGGGCACCAAGAGACCCAGTACTTC,CASSKSGGHQETQYF
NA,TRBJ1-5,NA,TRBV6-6,TGTGCCAGCAGTTTGTCGGGGGCCGATCAGCCCCAGCATTTT,CASSLSGADQPQHF
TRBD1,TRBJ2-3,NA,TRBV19,TGTGCCAGTAGTCCCCTCGGGACAGCAACAGATACGCAGTATTTT,CASSPLGTATDTQYF
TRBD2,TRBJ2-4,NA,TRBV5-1,TGCGCCAGCAGTACCCAGTTGGGGGGGTCGGGGAACATTCAGTACTTC,CASSTQLGGSGNIQYF
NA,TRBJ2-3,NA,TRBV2,TGTGCCAGCGAACGAGGCGGTACCACAGATACGCAGTATTTT,CASERGGTTDTQYF
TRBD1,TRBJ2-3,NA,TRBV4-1,TGCGCCAGCAGCCTCCAGGGGGCTAGCACAGATACGCAGTATTTT,CASSLQGASTDTQYF
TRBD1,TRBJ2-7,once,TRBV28,TGTGCCAGCGAGAGTGACAGGGGGACCGTCGGCGAGCAGTACTTC,CASESDRGTVGEQYF
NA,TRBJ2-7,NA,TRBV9,TGTGCCAGCAGCGTAGGACAAAACTCCTACGAGCAGTACTTC,CASSVGQNSYEQYF
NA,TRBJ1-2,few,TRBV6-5,TGTGCCAGCAGTAGGGGGGGGGAAGGGACGTGGGGCTACACCTTC,CASSRGGEGTWGYTF
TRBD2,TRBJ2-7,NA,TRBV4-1,TGCGCCAGCAGCCACCTAGCGGGCCTCCCCTACGAGCAGTACTTC,CASSHLAGLPYEQYF
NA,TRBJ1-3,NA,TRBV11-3,TGTGCCAGCAGCCGTGACTCGACAGTCACTGGAAACACCATATATTTT,CASSRDSTVTGNTIYF
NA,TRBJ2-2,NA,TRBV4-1,TGCGCCAGCAGCCAAGCGGACCTCTCCGGGGAGCTGTTTTTT,CASSQADLSGELFF
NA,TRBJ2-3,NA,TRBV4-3,TGCGCCAGCAGCCAAGACGTTTCGGGGGATAGCACAGATACGCAGTATTTT,CASSQDVSGDSTDTQYF
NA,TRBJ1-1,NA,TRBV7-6,TGTGCCAGCAGCGTGGGATCGAACACTGAAGCTTTCTTT,CASSVGSNTEAFF
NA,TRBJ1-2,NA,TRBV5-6,TGTGCCAGCAGCTTGAACGTAATCCGCCATAACGACTATGGCTACACCTTC,CASSLNVIRHNDYGYTF
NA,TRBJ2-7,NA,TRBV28,TGTGCCAGCAGTCCTATCCAGGTTCCCACCCACGAGCAGTACTTC,CASSPIQVPTHEQYF
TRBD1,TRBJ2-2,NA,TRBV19,TGTGCCAGTAACAAACAGGGGGCCGGAACGAACACCGGGGAGCTGTTTTTT,CASNKQGAGTNTGELFF
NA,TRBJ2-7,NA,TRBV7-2,TGTGCCAGCAGCTTAGGACTAGTCGCTATGGGCTACGAGCAGTACTTC,CASSLGLVAMGYEQYF
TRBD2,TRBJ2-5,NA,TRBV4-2,TGTGCCAGCGGACTAGCGGGGGGGCCTGAGACCCAGTACTTC,CASGLAGGPETQYF
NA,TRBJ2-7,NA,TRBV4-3,TGCGCCAGCAGCCAAGACCTAGCTCCTTACGAGCAGTACTTC,CASSQDLAPYEQYF
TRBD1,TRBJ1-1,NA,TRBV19,TGTGCCAGTAGTATCTGGACAGGCACTGAAGCTTTCTTT,CASSIWTGTEAFF
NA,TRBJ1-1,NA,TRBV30,TGTGCCTGGAGTACCGGGTTTGAAGCTTTCTTT,CAWSTGFEAFF
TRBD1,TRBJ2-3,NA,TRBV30,TGTGCCTGGAGCGAACAGGGGACAGATACGCAGTATTTT,CAWSEQGTDTQYF
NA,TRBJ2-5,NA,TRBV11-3,TGTGCCAGCAGCCATGGACGCGGCTCGGGGGAAGAGACCCAGTACTTC,CASSHGRGSGEETQYF
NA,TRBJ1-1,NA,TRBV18,TGTGCCAGCTCACCGGACAGAGACACTGAAGCTTTCTTT,CASSPDRDTEAFF
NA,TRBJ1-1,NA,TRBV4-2,TGTGCCAGCAGCCAAGATCGGGGAGGATACACTGAAGCTTTCTTT,CASSQDRGGYTEAFF
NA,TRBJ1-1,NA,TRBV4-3,TGCGCCAGCAGCCAAGGGAGGGTCCTGAACACTGAAGCTTTCTTT,CASSQGRVLNTEAFF
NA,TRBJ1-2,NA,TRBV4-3,TGCGCCAGCAGCCATGGCTCGGCCGTGCTTAACTATGGCTACACCTTC,CASSHGSAVLNYGYTF
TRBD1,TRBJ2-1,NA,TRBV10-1,TGCGCCAGCAGTTGGGACAGGGTCGGGAATGAGCAGTTCTTC,CASSWDRVGNEQFF
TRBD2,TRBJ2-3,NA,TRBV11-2,TGTGCCAGCAGCTTATATGGTCTAGCGGGAGAGACAGATACGCAGTATTTT,CASSLYGLAGETDTQYF
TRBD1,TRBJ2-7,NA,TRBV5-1,TGCGCCAGCAGCACGGGGACAGCAGCAGGCGGGGAGCAGTACTTC,CASSTGTAAGGEQYF
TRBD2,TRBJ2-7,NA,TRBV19,TGTGCCAGTAGTATCCAGGGACTAGCGGGGACCTACGAGCAGTACTTC,CASSIQGLAGTYEQYF
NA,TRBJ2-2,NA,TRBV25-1,TGTGCCAGCAGTGCAGGGTCAAACACCGGGGAGCTGTTTTTT,CASSAGSNTGELFF